This entry lists 31 T cell receptor beta chains sequenced from one sample in a study of siplizumab effects on memory and regulatory T cells. The protocol was immunoSEQ multiplex PCR, while the TCRdb copy is restricted to in-frame clones and leaves out a portion. The sample yields approximately 82,000 clones, roughly 90% seen once. The sequenced sample consisted of Tregs sorted from blood. The source is a human donor in good health.

V and J are TRBV7-9 and TRBJ1-1; 7 bases are shared with TRBD1. The CDR3 totals 15 residues. With V trimmed by 5 bases and J by 1 base, 7 bases remained unmatched. The germline gives CDR1 SEHNR, CDR2 FQNEAQ (reference sequence). CDR3 loop: CASSTRQGGNTEAFF. CDR3 nucleotides: TGTGCCAGCAGCACTAGACAGGGAGGGAACACTGAAGCTTTCTTT.

The chain combines TRBV10-3 with TRBJ2-7; 7 positions match TRBD1. V trimming: 5 bases; J trimming: 5 bases; junction bases outside the gene matches: 15. Per the germline V gene, CDR1 is ENHRY and CDR2 is SYGVKD. The CDR3 covers 16 residues. The CDR3 reads CAISQGQPGPLHEQYF. The CDR3 DNA reads as TGTGCCATCAGTCAGGGACAGCCAGGACCTCTGCACGAGCAGTACTTC.

The rearrangement links TRBV5-1 to TRBJ2-1, with D uncertain. V dropped 7 bases and J dropped 7 bases, with 15 bases sitting between them. This CDR3 is built from 13 residues. Germline V gene sequence: CDR1 SGHRS, CDR2 YFSETQ. The CDR3, as DNA: TGCGCCAGCTGCATGGACCGGACGAATGAGCAGTTCTTC. Translating gives CASCMDRTNEQFF.

The J gene is TRBJ2-1, the V gene TRBV25-1, with D possibly being TRBD2 (7 bases). The CDR3 is made up of 16 amino acids. Germline V gives CDR1 MGHDK, CDR2 SYGVNS. Trimming took 1 base from V and 4 from J, leaving 14 bases between them. The CDR3 is CASSEFGGLTYNEQFF. DNA for the CDR3: TGTGCCAGCAGTGAATTCGGGGGGCTGACGTACAATGAGCAGTTCTTC.

This clone appeared a single time. One end of the junction fails to match germline, which may point to a read error. V usage is TRBV27 and J usage is TRBJ2-6; TRBD2 agrees at 7 bases. The V gene's germline CDR1 is MNHEY and CDR2 SMNVEV (reference sequence). CDR3 length equals 16 residues. The CDR3 DNA reads TGTGCCAGCAGGGGAGGGGCGTACTCTGGGACCAACGTCCTGACTTTC. Translated: CASRGGAYSGTNVLTF.

In this sample, this clone turned up once. The chain employs TRBV7-9 and TRBJ2-6; TRBD2 might be the D (7 bases). This CDR3 has 16 residues. V gave up 5 bases and J gave up 1 base, with 12 bases separating them. Germline V gene data show CDR1 as SEHNR and CDR2 as FQNEAQ (reference sequence). The CDR3 here is CASSRGAGSGANVLTF. Here the CDR3 DNA reads TGTGCCAGCAGCCGGGGGGCCGGATCTGGGGCCAACGTCCTGACTTTC. Variable domain in full (rest from reference TRBV7-9 and TRBJ2-6): DTGVSQNPRHKITKRGQNVTFRCDPISEHNRLYWYRQTLGQGPEFLTYFQNEAQLEKSRLLSDRFSAERPKGSFSTLEIQRTEQGDSAMYLCASSRGAGSGANVLTFGAGSRLTVL.

This chain links TRBV30 with TRBJ2-7; D is uncertain. The V end was cut by 3 bases, the J end by 6 bases, with 15 bases between. The V gene's germline CDR1 is GTSNPN and CDR2 SVGIG (reference sequence). The CDR3 has 13 amino acids. In nucleotides, the CDR3 is TGTGCCTGGAGATTTGCGCCCTCAGGCGAGCAGTACTTC. As protein: CAWRFAPSGEQYF.

This sequence joins TRBV5-1 and TRBJ2-2, with D perhaps matching TRBD2 (5 bases). CDR1 and CDR2 from the germline V gene are SGHRS and YFSETQ. The V and J ends lost 4 bases and 4 bases respectively, with 8 bases between them. The CDR3 totals 13 residues. CDR3 protein: CASSRGSTGELFF. The CDR3 nucleotides are TGCGCCAGCAGCCGGGGATCCACCGGGGAGCTGTTTTTT.

The chain combines TRBV6-6 with TRBJ1-4, with D unclear. In germline, CDR1 is MNHNY, CDR2 SVGAGI (reference sequence). CDR3 length equals 14 residues. Trimming took off 2 bases at V and 6 bases at J, with 10 bases between the two ends. The CDR3 region is CASSYAGFHEKLFF. The CDR3, as DNA: TGTGCCAGCAGTTACGCGGGGTTTCATGAAAAACTGTTTTTT.

The table lists this clone with a few counts. The genes are TRBV6-5 and TRBJ2-2; either TRBD1 or TRBD2 may supply D (5 bases each). CDR1 MNHEY and CDR2 SVGAGI come from the germline V gene. The length of the CDR3 is 15 residues. Trimming left V 6 bases short and J 1 base short, with 12 bases between. The CDR3 nucleotides read TGTGCCAGCAGAACGAGGGGTTTGAACACCGGGGAGCTGTTTTTT. As protein: CASRTRGLNTGELFF.

The rearrangement joins TRBV7-6 to TRBJ2-6; 9 bases are a match to TRBD1. V lost 4 bases and J lost 2; bases outside the gene matches: 6. Germline CDR1 SGHVS, CDR2 FNYEAQ. The CDR3 loop spans 17 amino acids. CDR3 protein: CASSWTGDGTGANVLTF. As DNA, the CDR3 is TGTGCCAGCAGCTGGACAGGGGATGGCACTGGGGCCAACGTCCTGACTTTC.

The rearrangement joins TRBV19 to TRBJ2-5; tentatively, D is TRBD1 or TRBD2 (6 bases each). Germline V gene lookup returns CDR1 LNHDA and CDR2 SQIVND (reference sequence). This CDR3 contains 15 residues. The V end was cut by 4 bases, the J end by 2 bases, with 14 bases between. The CDR3 region has the DNA TGTGCCAGTAGTAGTTGGGGGGCCGAGCAAGAGACCCAGTACTTC. Translated, it gives CASSSWGAEQETQYF. The full variable domain, rest sourced from reference TRBV19 and TRBJ2-5, is DGGITQSPKYLFRKEGQNVTLSCEQNLNHDAMYWYRQDPGQGLRLIYYSQIVNDFQKGDIAEGYSVSREKKESFPLTVTSAQKNPTAFYLCASSSWGAEQETQYFGPGTRLLVL.

The gene calls are TRBV4-2 and TRBJ2-5; 11 nucleotides align to TRBD2. The J segment lost 5 bases and the V segment lost 4 bases, leaving 6 bases of the junction unmatched. This CDR3 is 15 amino acids long. Germline V gene lookup returns CDR1 LGHNA and CDR2 YNFKEQ. The CDR3 bases are TGTGCCAGCAGCCTAGCGGGGGGGCCGGTGGAGACCCAGTACTTC. This codes for CASSLAGGPVETQYF.

This chain uses TRBV29-1 with TRBJ1-6; D unclear. Germline CDR1 is SQVTM and CDR2 is ANQGSEA. V shed 4 bases and J shed 10 bases, with 11 bases lying between them. CDR3 size: 12 residues. The CDR3 is CSVGTEGSPLHF. For the CDR3, the DNA is TGCAGCGTTGGGACGGAAGGATCACCCCTCCACTTT.

This clone was detected only once. The chain joins TRBV9 to TRBJ1-2; no firm D call. The germline V gene encodes CDR1 SGDLS and CDR2 YYNGEE. The CDR3 totals 12 residues. Trimming took off 4 bases at V and 4 bases at J, with 8 bases between the two ends. The CDR3 spells CASSPSPYGYTF. DNA for the CDR3: TGTGCCAGCAGCCCTTCTCCCTATGGCTACACCTTC.

This chain uses TRBV30 with TRBJ2-1; D is undetermined. The CDR3 has 8 residues. Germline loops: CDR1 GTSNPN, CDR2 SVGIG (reference sequence). V dropped 6 bases and J dropped 7 bases, with 1 base sitting between them. The DNA for the CDR3 is TGTGCCTGTAATGAGCAGTTCTTC. The encoded protein is CACNEQFF.

V is TRBV18 and J is TRBJ1-1, with D hard to call. This CDR3 is built from 12 residues. The V end was cut by 2 bases, the J end by 1 base, with 2 bases between. Germline-derived CDR1 and CDR2 are KGHSH and LQKENI. CDR3 coding DNA: TGTGCCAGCTCACCAACGAACACTGAAGCTTTCTTT. This encodes CASSPTNTEAFF.

This clone was observed a single time. This chain links TRBV5-1 with TRBJ1-3; a weak D match, TRBD1 (5 bases). Germline CDR1 reads SGHRS; CDR2 reads YFSETQ. This CDR3 spans 15 amino acids. The V and J ends lost 0 bases and 4 bases respectively, with 11 bases between them. The CDR3 DNA is TGCGCCAGCAGCTTGGTAGGGGCGCCCGGAAACACCATATATTTT. This codes for CASSLVGAPGNTIYF.

This clone was found once. V usage is TRBV10-1 and J usage is TRBJ2-7; tentatively, D is TRBD2 (5 bases). The CDR3 is made up of 13 amino acids. CDR1 WNHNN and CDR2 SYGVQD come from the germline V gene (reference sequence). The germline V and J ends were trimmed by 5 bases and 6 bases, with 14 bases remaining between them. The CDR3 is CASSMGSKGEQYF. CDR3 DNA: TGCGCCAGCAGTATGGGGAGTAAAGGCGAGCAGTACTTC.

In regard to this clone: The sample has other DNA sequences that encode this CDR3 too. The V and J genes are TRBV7-9 and TRBJ1-1, with TRBD1 matching 7 bases. J gave up 2 bases and V 2 bases, and 2 bases lay outside the gene matches. This CDR3 comprises 14 residues. The V gene's germline CDR1 is SEHNR and CDR2 FQNEAQ (reference sequence). Written as DNA, the CDR3 is TGTGCCAGCAGCTTACAGGGGGGAAACACTGAAGCTTTCTTT. This encodes CASSLQGGNTEAFF.

As concerns this clone: At one of its ends the junction is not consistent with the germline gene, which may arise from a read error. V usage is TRBV14 and J usage is TRBJ2-4, with 10 bases fitting TRBD1. This CDR3 has 14 residues. Per the germline V gene, CDR1 is SGHDN and CDR2 is FVKESK. The CDR3 DNA sequence: TGTGCCAGCAGCCAAGGCGTGCCGGACAGGGGGTTGAACTTC. Protein: CASSQGVPDRGLNF.

V usage is TRBV9 and J usage is TRBJ2-7, with TRBD2 identical over 12 bases. Germline values: CDR1 SGDLS, CDR2 YYNGEE. This CDR3 spans 16 amino acids. V was pared by 0 bases and J by 4 bases, with 5 bases of the junction left unmatched. The CDR3 sequence is CASSVAPSGGVYEQYF. DNA for the CDR3: TGTGCCAGCAGCGTAGCCCCTAGCGGGGGGGTATACGAGCAGTACTTC. The variable domain in full, completed from reference TRBV9 and TRBJ2-7, reads DSGVTQTPKHLITATGQRVTLRCSPRSGDLSVYWYQQSLDQGLQFLIQYYNGEERAKGNILERFSAQQFPDLHSELNLSSLELGDSALYFCASSVAPSGGVYEQYFGPGTRLTVT.

The chain links TRBV10-3 to TRBJ1-2, with a weak D call TRBD1 (6 bases). The CDR3 contains 16 residues. With 2 bases removed from V and 4 bases from J, the gap between germline ends came to 17 bases. Germline assignment: CDR1 ENHRY and CDR2 SYGVKD. The CDR3 loop reads CAISEPGDLRSYGYTF. Written as DNA, the CDR3 is TGTGCCATCAGTGAGCCAGGGGACCTACGGTCCTATGGCTACACCTTC.

The genes are TRBV5-1 and TRBJ2-7; 8 nucleotides line up with TRBD1. This CDR3 has 13 residues. CDR1 is SGHRS, CDR2 YFSETQ, per germline. With V trimmed by 4 bases and J by 1 base, 1 base remained unmatched. The CDR3 DNA reads TGCGCCAGCAGCCGGGACAGGTCCTACGAGCAGTACTTC. Amino acids: CASSRDRSYEQYF.

J is TRBJ1-5 and V is TRBV6-5, with a weak D call TRBD1 (6 bases). Trimming cost V 5 bases and J 7 bases, with 18 bases left between them. The V gene's germline CDR1 is MNHEY and CDR2 SVGAGI. There are 15 residues in the CDR3. CDR3 in amino acids: CASSMTTGGGQPQHF. In nucleotides, the CDR3 is TGTGCCAGCAGTATGACGACAGGTGGGGGACAGCCCCAGCATTTT.

The rearrangement links TRBV5-1 to TRBJ1-2, with D tentatively TRBD1 (6 bases). V dropped 6 bases and J dropped 4 bases, with 10 bases sitting between them. This CDR3 is built from 12 residues. The germline gives CDR1 SGHRS, CDR2 YFSETQ. The CDR3 spells CASNGGAYGYTF. CDR3 sequence (DNA): TGCGCCAGCAACGGGGGGGCCTATGGCTACACCTTC.

The chain recombines TRBV6-6 with TRBJ2-7; a possible D gene is TRBD1 (6 bases). Germline loops: CDR1 MNHNY, CDR2 SVGAGI (reference sequence). This CDR3 has 12 residues. V gave up 7 bases and J gave up 1 base, with 8 bases separating them. CDR3 DNA sequence: TGTGCCAGCACAACAGGGTCCTACGAGCAGTACTTC. This codes for CASTTGSYEQYF.

This chain uses TRBV5-6 with TRBJ1-2; perhaps TRBD1 as D (6 bases). CDR3 size: 14 residues. Germline V gene lookup returns CDR1 SGHDT and CDR2 YYEEEE. Trimming took off 3 bases at V and 3 bases at J, with 12 bases between the two ends. The CDR3: CASSSRGGDYGYTF. The CDR3 region has the DNA TGTGCCAGCAGCTCGCGAGGGGGGGACTATGGCTACACCTTC.

The genes are TRBV18 and TRBJ2-3, with 10 nucleotides matching TRBD1. Germline loops: CDR1 KGHSH, CDR2 LQKENI. This CDR3 region has 15 residues. Trimming took 6 bases from V and 2 from J; bases not matched to a gene: 5. The CDR3 loop is CASSAGTGVTDTQYF. CDR3 DNA sequence: TGTGCCAGCTCGGCCGGGACAGGGGTCACAGATACGCAGTATTTT.

The chain links TRBV30 to TRBJ1-2, with D tentatively TRBD1 (5 bases). Germline V gives CDR1 GTSNPN, CDR2 SVGIG (reference sequence). The CDR3 consists of 13 residues. Trimming shortened V by 7 bases and J by 2 bases, and 14 bases separated the two germline ends. The CDR3 coding sequence is TGTGCCTTCGATCCCGGGGCCAACTATGGCTACACCTTC. Translation: CAFDPGANYGYTF.

The chain uses TRBV15 and TRBJ2-1; TRBD2 aligns across 7 bases. The CDR3 has 16 amino acids. Germline trimming cut 0 bases from V and 6 bases from J; bases unmatched to any gene: 8. Looked up from germline, CDR1 is LNHNV and CDR2 is YYDKDF (reference sequence). In DNA form, the CDR3 reads TGTGCCACCAGCAGAGATCTCAGCGGGGATTTCAATGAGCAGTTCTTC. This sequence encodes CATSRDLSGDFNEQFF.